These 2 T cell receptor beta chains share one sample of origin, sequenced in a study of patients and donors after allogeneic stem cell transplantation. TCRdb reprocessed the RT-PCR reads via MiXCR and lists one record per CDR3 protein. The data hold about 160,000 distinct CDR3 sequences, with about a quarter observed a single time. Sequenced material: blood, either unsorted or a sorted T cell fraction (not recorded which). These receptors originate from a human donor who was either an allogeneic HSCT recipient or a stem cell or donor lymphocyte infusion donor (not recorded which). It is not recorded whose cells these are; they may come from a transplant donor.

V usage is TRBV12-3 or TRBV12-4 and J usage is TRBJ1-5, with D unclear. V was shortened by 0 bases and J by 8 bases, with 8 bases between the two germline ends. The CDR3 has 13 residues. CDR3 loop: CASSLAGGKPQHF. The CDR3 coding sequence is TGTGCCAGCAGTTTAGCAGGCGGTAAGCCCCAGCATTTT.

This clonotype was picked up a small number of times. This sequence joins TRBV18 and TRBJ1-1; no firm D call. This CDR3 has 13 residues. Per germline, CDR1 KGHSH and CDR2 LQKENI. Deletions cut 3 bases from V and 7 bases from J, with 12 bases between. The CDR3 spells CASSPKSGGEAFF. The CDR3 bases are TGTGCCAGCTCACCCAAGTCAGGAGGTGAAGCTTTCTTT.